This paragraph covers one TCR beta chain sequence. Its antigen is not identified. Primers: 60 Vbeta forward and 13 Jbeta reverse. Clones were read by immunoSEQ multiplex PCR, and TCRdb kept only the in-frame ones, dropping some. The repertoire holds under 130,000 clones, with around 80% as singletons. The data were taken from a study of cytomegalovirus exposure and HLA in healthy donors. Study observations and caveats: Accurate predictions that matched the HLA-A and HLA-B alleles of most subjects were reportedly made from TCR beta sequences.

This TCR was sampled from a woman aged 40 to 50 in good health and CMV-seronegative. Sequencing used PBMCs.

CDR3 loop: CATRDFRRGFTDTQYF. The CDR3, as DNA: TGTGCCACCAGGGATTTCAGACGGGGTTTCACAGATACGCAGTATTTT. This chain uses TRBV15 with TRBJ2-3, with D possibly TRBD2 on 5 matching bases. The V end lost 6 bases, the J end lost 2 bases, and 18 bases lay between the germline ends. Germline V gene data show CDR1 as LNHNV and CDR2 as YYDKDF (reference sequence). This CDR3 has 16 amino acids. Supplemented by reference TRBV15 and TRBJ2-3, the full variable domain reads DAMVIQNPRYQVTQFGKPVTLSCSQTLNHNVMYWYQQKSSQAPKLLFHYYDKDFNNEADTPDNFQSRRPNTSFCFLDIRSPGLGDTAMYLCATRDFRRGFTDTQYFGPGTRLTVL.